The rows below give T cell receptor beta chains drawn from one sample of a study of shared clonotypes between healthy human individuals. Here immunoSEQ multiplex PCR was the method, and the copy in TCRdb shows in-frame clones only, minus some. The sample lists fewer than 1.4 million clones, more than 75% seen once, with around 0.6% in the top ten. The sequencing sample was made of memory CD4+ T cells from PBMCs. The source of these receptors is a man aged 18 to 29 in good health. Some clones in this sample may be carry-over from other donors' samples. The CDR3 runs from the conserved cysteine through the conserved F or W. The D gene is left open where the match is weak. Clone size is not always given. Where it is, it says once, few, many or a class for expanded clones.

abundance: .; v_gene: TRBV4-3; j_gene: TRBJ2-2; d_gene: TRBD1; CDR3aa: CASSQWRTGSGTGELFF; CDR3nt: TGCGCCAGCAGCCAATGGAGGACAGGGTCCGGGACCGGGGAGCTGTTTTTT
abundance: .; v_gene: TRBV5-1; j_gene: TRBJ2-3; d_gene: .; CDR3aa: CASSLGTATSTDTQYF; CDR3nt: TGCGCCAGCAGCTTGGGGACAGCTACTAGCACAGATACGCAGTATTTT
abundance: .; v_gene: TRBV25-1; j_gene: TRBJ2-7; d_gene: .; CDR3aa: CASSDRAVNEQYF; CDR3nt: TGTGCTAGCAGTGATCGGGCGGTCAACGAGCAGTACTTC
abundance: .; v_gene: TRBV28; j_gene: TRBJ1-1; d_gene: TRBD1; CDR3aa: CASSPRDRGIAEAFF; CDR3nt: TGTGCCAGCAGTCCAAGGGACAGGGGTATCGCTGAAGCTTTCTTT
abundance: .; v_gene: TRBV25-1; j_gene: TRBJ1-2; d_gene: TRBD1; CDR3aa: CASSGLTGAKGYTF; CDR3nt: TGTGCCAGCAGTGGACTGACAGGGGCCAAGGGCTACACCTTC
abundance: .; v_gene: TRBV7-6; j_gene: TRBJ2-7; d_gene: TRBD2; CDR3aa: CASSPSRLAAYEQYF; CDR3nt: TGTGCCAGCAGCCCGAGTCGGCTAGCGGCCTACGAGCAGTACTTC
abundance: .; v_gene: TRBV2; j_gene: TRBJ2-5; d_gene: .; CDR3aa: CAGWIQETQYF; CDR3nt: TGTGCCGGCTGGATCCAAGAGACCCAGTACTTC
abundance: .; v_gene: TRBV28; j_gene: TRBJ2-2; d_gene: .; CDR3aa: CASSLLGALETGELFF; CDR3nt: TGTGCCAGCAGTTTACTAGGGGCCCTAGAGACCGGGGAGCTGTTTTTT
abundance: .; v_gene: TRBV29-1; j_gene: TRBJ2-2; d_gene: .; CDR3aa: CTFRGNTGELFF; CDR3nt: TGCACCTTTCGGGGGAACACCGGGGAGCTGTTTTTT
abundance: .; v_gene: TRBV18; j_gene: TRBJ2-2; d_gene: .; CDR3aa: CASSPSWAGELFF; CDR3nt: TGTGCCAGCTCACCAAGCTGGGCCGGGGAGCTGTTTTTT
abundance: .; v_gene: TRBV18; j_gene: TRBJ1-1; d_gene: .; CDR3aa: CASSPFGQIDTEAFF; CDR3nt: TGTGCCAGCTCACCATTTGGACAGATAGACACTGAAGCTTTCTTT
abundance: .; v_gene: TRBV10-1; j_gene: TRBJ2-2; d_gene: .; CDR3aa: CASSRVMNTGELFF; CDR3nt: TGCGCCAGCAGTCGGGTCATGAACACCGGGGAGCTGTTTTTT
abundance: .; v_gene: TRBV11-2; j_gene: TRBJ1-4; d_gene: .; CDR3aa: CASSLGASPTTNEKLFF; CDR3nt: TGTGCCAGCAGCTTAGGGGCCTCACCAACAACTAATGAAAAACTGTTTTTT
abundance: .; v_gene: TRBV29-1; j_gene: TRBJ2-2; d_gene: .; CDR3aa: CSVLAGSRTGELFF; CDR3nt: TGCAGCGTTCTGGCGGGAAGTAGGACCGGGGAGCTGTTTTTT
abundance: few; v_gene: TRBV27; j_gene: TRBJ2-2; d_gene: TRBD2; CDR3aa: CASSKFPSAGGRVEELFF; CDR3nt: TGTGCCAGCAGTAAATTCCCCTCGGCGGGAGGAAGGGTTGAGGAGCTGTTTTTT
abundance: .; v_gene: TRBV5-1; j_gene: TRBJ1-3; d_gene: .; CDR3aa: CASSLSEVLSGNTIYF; CDR3nt: TGCGCCAGCAGCTTAAGTGAAGTTCTCTCTGGAAACACCATATATTTT
abundance: few; v_gene: TRBV30; j_gene: TRBJ1-1; d_gene: TRBD1; CDR3aa: CAWSQGTVNTEAFF; CDR3nt: TGTGCCTGGAGCCAGGGGACAGTGAACACTGAAGCTTTCTTT
abundance: .; v_gene: TRBV5-4; j_gene: TRBJ2-7; d_gene: .; CDR3aa: CASSLVGSKGIGYEQYF; CDR3nt: TGTGCCAGCAGCTTGGTTGGGAGCAAAGGGATCGGATACGAGCAGTACTTC
abundance: .; v_gene: TRBV30; j_gene: TRBJ2-7; d_gene: .; CDR3aa: CAWKSIDSTYEQYF; CDR3nt: TGTGCCTGGAAAAGTATCGACTCGACCTACGAGCAGTACTTC
abundance: few; v_gene: TRBV2; j_gene: TRBJ2-2; d_gene: TRBD2; CDR3aa: CASLTGREIGELFF; CDR3nt: TGTGCCAGCCTAACGGGGCGGGAGATCGGGGAGCTGTTTTTT